The T cell receptor beta chain described here comes from a study of shared clonotypes between healthy human individuals. This CDR3 region has 19 residues. V dropped 1 base and J dropped 2 bases, with 22 bases sitting between them. Germline V CDR1 and CDR2: SEHNR, FQNEAQ (reference sequence). Profiled with immunoSEQ multiplex PCR; TCRdb holds only in-frame clones, not every one. This table has 450,000 to 550,000 clones, 75% to 85% appearing once. This receptor was identified in a woman aged 40 to 50 in good health. Some clones in this sample may be carry-over from other donors' samples. The specimen was PBMCs. The gene calls are TRBV7-9 and TRBJ2-3; D possibly uses TRBD1 or TRBD2 (5 bases each). CDR3 DNA sequence: TGTGCCAGCAGCTTAGAGGGGTCTAGCAGGGCCCCTTTCACAGATACGCAGTATTTT. This encodes CASSLEGSSRAPFTDTQYF.